Each of the 24 T cell receptor beta chains below was sequenced from the same sample in a study of blood T cells in healthy people across ages. PCR was performed a second time for roughly 7 to 12 cycles using a sample-barcoded 5' primer and a J-beta primer mix. TCRdb processed the 5' RACE reads anew with MiXCR; each CDR3 protein has one entry. The sample holds some 1.6 million distinct CDR3 sequences, roughly 30% seen once. The sequenced sample was blood. The source of these receptors is a woman in her thirties in good health.

The chain is built from TRBV5-1 and TRBJ2-4; D uncertain. V was cut by 4 bases and J by 4 bases, with 15 bases left in between. Germline V gene lookup returns CDR1 SGHRS and CDR2 YFSETQ. The CDR3 runs 15 residues. The CDR3 coding sequence is TGCGCCAGCAGCCTCTCCACCCGGTCGAAAAACATTCAGTACTTC. It is translated as CASSLSTRSKNIQYF.

This rearrangement joins TRBV13 to TRBJ2-7; TRBD1 matches at 8 bases. CDR1 is PRHDT, CDR2 FYEKMQ, per germline (reference sequence). J was trimmed by 7 bases and V by 5 bases; bases with no gene match: 10. CDR3 size: 14 residues. The CDR3 nucleotides are TGTGCCAGCAGCCGGCGGGACAGGAGGGGTGAGCAGTACTTC. It specifies CASSRRDRRGEQYF.

Of note for this clonotype: Sequence at one end of the junction differs from germline and may be a read error. CDR3 residues: CGARTAYEQYF. In DNA, the CDR3 is TGCGGTGCTAGGACAGCTTACGAGCAGTACTTC. The rearrangement links TRBV20-1 to TRBJ2-7; tentatively, D is TRBD1 (6 bases). Germline loops: CDR1 DFQATT, CDR2 SNEGSKA (reference sequence). The CDR3 consists of 11 residues.

The chain is built from TRBV5-1 and TRBJ2-7, with 9 bases fitting TRBD1. Germline loops: CDR1 SGHRS, CDR2 YFSETQ. This CDR3 spans 15 amino acids. The trim removed 1 base at V and 4 bases at J, leaving 6 bases unmatched. The chain's CDR3 is CASSLTGTGTYEQYV. The CDR3 DNA reads as TGCGCCAGCAGCTTGACCGGGACAGGGACATACGAGCAGTACGTC.

This chain connects TRBV12-3 or TRBV12-4 to TRBJ1-2, with TRBD1 matching over 9 bases. There are 14 residues in the CDR3. With 5 bases clipped from V and 10 bases from J, the junction kept 11 bases outside the gene matches. CDR3 sequence: CASSMGQGLRDYTF. For the CDR3, the DNA is TGTGCCAGCAGTATGGGACAGGGACTACGCGACTACACCTTC.

This chain joins TRBV21-1 and TRBJ1-2. TRBV21-1 is noted as a pseudogene. The CDR3 is 12 amino acids. The CDR3 region has the DNA TGTGCCGGCTCAAACTGCTTGGAGGGCTACACCTTC. Protein: CAGSNCLEGYTF.

This clonotype appeared a few times. The gene calls are TRBV12-3 or TRBV12-4 and TRBJ2-1; 13 bases are shared with TRBD2. V was clipped by 6 bases and J by 9 bases; unmatched bases: 8. The CDR3 is made up of 15 amino acids. The CDR3 sequence is CASSTTGLAGSEQFF. CDR3 nucleotides: TGTGCCAGCAGCACAACGGGACTAGCGGGAAGTGAGCAGTTCTTC.

This clonotype was recorded a few times. This chain connects TRBV11-2 to TRBJ1-4; 12 bases agree with TRBD1. CDR1 and CDR2 (germline): SGHAT, FQNNGV. This CDR3 region has 20 residues. V lost 5 bases to trimming and J lost 0 bases; unmatched junction nucleotides: 13. CDR3 DNA: TGTGCCAGCAGCCCTCAGGGACAGGGGGCGACTACTGCAACTAATGAAAAACTGTTTTTT. This gives the protein CASSPQGQGATTATNEKLFF. The variable domain in full, completed from reference TRBV11-2 and TRBJ1-4, reads EAGVAQSPRYKIIEKRQSVAFWCNPISGHATLYWYQQILGQGPKLLIQFQNNGVVDDSQLPKDRFSAERLKGVDSTLKIQPAKLEDSAVYLCASSPQGQGATTATNEKLFFGSGTQLSVL.

The chain carries TRBV4-2 and TRBJ2-7, with TRBD2 identical over 11 bases. CDR1 is LGHNA, CDR2 YNFKEQ, per germline. CDR3 size: 16 residues. The ends lost 3 bases at V and 4 bases at J; junction bases unmatched: 8. The CDR3 reads CASSQGGTSGNYEQYF. CDR3 bases: TGTGCCAGCAGCCAGGGCGGGACTAGCGGCAATTACGAGCAGTACTTC.

This clonotype was counted a few times. The chain employs TRBV7-9 and TRBJ1-2; D ambiguous. V dropped 11 bases and J dropped 1 base, with 14 bases sitting between them. The CDR3 extends over 13 amino acids. Germline assignment: CDR1 SEHNR and CDR2 FQNEAQ (reference sequence). In nucleotides, the CDR3 is TGTGCCCAGCCCCTTAAGGATAACTATGGCTACACCTTC. It translates to CAQPLKDNYGYTF.

CDR3 loop: CSATPGLSDTQYF. CDR3 nucleotides: TGCAGTGCTACCCCGGGACTTTCAGATACGCAGTATTTT. This chain uses TRBV20-1 with TRBJ2-3; possible D gene TRBD2, 6 bases. In germline, CDR1 is DFQATT, CDR2 SNEGSKA (reference sequence). Between the trimmed V and J ends, which lost 4 bases and 4 bases, there was a span of 12 bases. The CDR3 spans 13 residues.

This chain connects TRBV6-1 to TRBJ1-5; D is possibly TRBD1 (6 bases). Per the germline V gene, CDR1 is MNHNS and CDR2 is SASEGT. V was pared by 3 bases and J by 10 bases, with 16 bases between. The CDR3 spans 14 residues. The DNA of the CDR3 is TGTGCCAGCAGTGACGACAGGCCCATAAGCCCCCAGCATTTT. The encoded protein is CASSDDRPISPQHF.

The chain combines TRBV12-3 or TRBV12-4 with TRBJ2-7; 8 nucleotides match TRBD2. The CDR3 extends over 14 amino acids. V shed 4 bases, J shed 5 bases, and the junction held 7 bases outside the gene matches. The CDR3 spells CASSSPWTSHEQYF. The DNA of the CDR3 is TGTGCCAGCAGTTCCCCTTGGACTAGCCACGAGCAGTACTTC.

This clonotype occurred a few times. The rearrangement links TRBV12-3 or TRBV12-4 to TRBJ2-3; TRBD2 matches 8 bases. The ends lost 5 bases at V and 2 bases at J; junction bases unmatched: 6. This CDR3 has 15 amino acids. CDR3 loop: CASSPRAGDTDTQYF. In DNA, the CDR3 is TGTGCCAGCAGTCCTAGAGCGGGGGACACAGATACGCAGTATTTT.

The CDR3 spells CASSQGGDRQEKLFF. CDR3 sequence (DNA): TGTGCCAGCAGCCAAGGGGGCGATCGGCAAGAAAAACTGTTTTTT. This chain links TRBV3-1 with TRBJ1-4, with D tentatively TRBD1 (5 bases). Per the germline V gene, CDR1 is LGHDT and CDR2 is YNNKEL (reference sequence). V gave up 1 base and J gave up 8 bases, with 14 bases separating them. The CDR3 is 15 amino acids. The variable domain in full, completed from reference TRBV3-1 and TRBJ1-4, reads DTAVSQTPKYLVTQMGNDKSIKCEQNLGHDTMYWYKQDSKKFLKIMFSYNNKELIINETVPNRFSPKSPDKAHLNLHINSLELGDSAVYFCASSQGGDRQEKLFFGSGTQLSVL.

In its sample, this clonotype was seen a few times. The CDR3 DNA reads TGTGCCAGCACCGGCGGCGGAACCTACGAGCAGTACTTC. Its protein is CASTGGGTYEQYF. The chain combines TRBV7-9 with TRBJ2-7; D not certain. Per germline, CDR1 SEHNR and CDR2 FQNEAQ (reference sequence). V lost 7 bases to trimming and J lost 2 bases, with 12 bases between them. The CDR3 spans 13 residues.

The V and J genes are TRBV5-1 and TRBJ2-3; unclear D gene. There are 16 residues in the CDR3. Trimming left V 0 bases short and J 2 bases short, with 13 bases between. Germline values: CDR1 SGHRS, CDR2 YFSETQ. The CDR3 coding sequence is TGCGCCAGCAGCTTGGAAGCCCCAAGGACCACAGATACGCAGTATTTT. Translating gives CASSLEAPRTTDTQYF.

This rearrangement joins TRBV5-6 to TRBJ2-6, with a possible D match to TRBD2 (6 bases). The CDR3 extends over 18 amino acids. V lost 1 base to trimming and J lost 0 bases, with 14 bases between them. Germline loops: CDR1 SGHDT, CDR2 YYEEEE. The CDR3 reads CASSLNVRGNSGANVLTF. For the CDR3, the DNA is TGTGCCAGCAGCTTGAATGTTCGGGGGAACTCTGGGGCCAACGTCCTGACTTTC.

This clonotype has more than one count but fewer than ten. The rearrangement joins TRBV2 to TRBJ2-3; D unclear. Trimming took 6 bases from V and 6 from J, leaving 19 bases between them. CDR3 size: 15 residues. Per germline, CDR1 SNHLY and CDR2 FYNNEI. The CDR3 spells CASRDDSRVTDTQYF. CDR3 DNA sequence: TGTGCCAGCAGGGACGATTCCCGGGTTACGGATACGCAGTATTTT. Supplemented by reference TRBV2 and TRBJ2-3, the full variable domain reads EPEVTQTPSHQVTQMGQEVILRCVPISNHLYFYWYRQILGQKVEFLVSFYNNEISEKSEIFDDQFSVERPDGSNFTLKIRSTKLEDSAMYFCASRDDSRVTDTQYFGPGTRLTVL.

Written as DNA, the CDR3 is TGCAGTGCTGAACAGGGTTTAAATGAAGCTTTCTTT. Protein: CSAEQGLNEAFF. This sequence joins TRBV20-1 and TRBJ1-1, with a tentative D call TRBD1 (6 bases). V lost 5 bases and J lost 7, with 14 bases in between. CDR3 length equals 12 residues. Germline CDR1 is DFQATT and CDR2 is SNEGSKA (reference sequence).

The V and J genes are TRBV6-1 and TRBJ2-5; no reliable D call. V gave up 7 bases and J gave up 5 bases, with 14 bases separating them. Germline V gene sequence: CDR1 MNHNS, CDR2 SASEGT. This CDR3 contains 13 residues. DNA of the CDR3: TGTGCCAGCAACTCCTTAGTGGGGGAGACCCAGTACTTC. Translation gives CASNSLVGETQYF.

The chain recombines TRBV15 with TRBJ2-2; TRBD1 matches at 9 bases. V dropped 5 bases and J dropped 6; count of bases not matched to a gene: 7. This CDR3 spans 15 amino acids. In germline, CDR1 is LNHNV, CDR2 YYDKDF (reference sequence). For the CDR3, the DNA is TGTGCCACCAGCTCGGGACAGGGTGTCGCCGGGGAGCTGTTTTTT. Amino acid sequence: CATSSGQGVAGELFF.

The chain recombines TRBV4-1 with TRBJ2-2; 7 nucleotides agree with TRBD1. With V trimmed by 3 bases and J by 8 bases, 12 bases remained unmatched. CDR3 length: 16 residues. The germline V gene has CDR1 MGHRA and CDR2 YSYEKL. CDR3 in amino acids: CASSHLLQGNPGELFF. In DNA form, the CDR3 reads TGCGCCAGCAGCCACCTACTACAGGGGAACCCTGGGGAGCTGTTTTTT.

CDR3 region: CASSLTRPGLAGYTGELFF. CDR3 coding DNA: TGTGCCAGCAGCTTGACACGACCGGGACTAGCGGGCTACACCGGGGAGCTGTTTTTT. The chain has TRBV7-2 and TRBJ2-2; 12 bases line up with TRBD2. J was trimmed by 3 bases and V by 3 bases; bases with no gene match: 11. The CDR3 covers 19 residues. From germline, CDR1 is SGHTA and CDR2 FQGNSA.